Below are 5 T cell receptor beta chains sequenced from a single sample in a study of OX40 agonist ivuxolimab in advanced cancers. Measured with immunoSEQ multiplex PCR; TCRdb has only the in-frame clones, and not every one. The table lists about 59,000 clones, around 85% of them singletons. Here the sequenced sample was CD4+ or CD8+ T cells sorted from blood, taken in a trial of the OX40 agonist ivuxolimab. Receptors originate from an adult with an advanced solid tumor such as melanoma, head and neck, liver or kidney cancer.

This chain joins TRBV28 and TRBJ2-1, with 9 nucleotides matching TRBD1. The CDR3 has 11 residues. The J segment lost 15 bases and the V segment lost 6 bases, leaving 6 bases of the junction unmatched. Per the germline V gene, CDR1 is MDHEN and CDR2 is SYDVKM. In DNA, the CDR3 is TGTGCCAGCAGCCCCACAGGGGGCCTGTTCTTC. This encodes CASSPTGGLFF. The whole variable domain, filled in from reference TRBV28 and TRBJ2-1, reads DVKVTQSSRYLVKRTGEKVFLECVQDMDHENMFWYRQDPGLGLRLIYFSYDVKMKEKGDIPEGYSVSREKKERFSLILESASTNQTSMYLCASSPTGGLFFGPGTRLTVL.

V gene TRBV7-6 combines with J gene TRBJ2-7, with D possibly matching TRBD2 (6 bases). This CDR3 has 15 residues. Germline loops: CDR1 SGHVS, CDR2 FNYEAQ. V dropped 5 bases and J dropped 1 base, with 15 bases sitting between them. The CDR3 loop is CASSLGGARSYEQYF. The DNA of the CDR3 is TGTGCCAGCAGCCTCGGCGGGGCCAGGTCCTACGAGCAGTACTTC.

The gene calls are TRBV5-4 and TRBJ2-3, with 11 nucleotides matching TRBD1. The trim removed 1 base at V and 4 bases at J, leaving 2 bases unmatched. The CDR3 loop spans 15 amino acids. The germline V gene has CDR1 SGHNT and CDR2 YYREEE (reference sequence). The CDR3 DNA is TGTGCCAGCAGCTTGCCGGGACAGGGGGCAGATACGCAGTATTTT. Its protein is CASSLPGQGADTQYF.

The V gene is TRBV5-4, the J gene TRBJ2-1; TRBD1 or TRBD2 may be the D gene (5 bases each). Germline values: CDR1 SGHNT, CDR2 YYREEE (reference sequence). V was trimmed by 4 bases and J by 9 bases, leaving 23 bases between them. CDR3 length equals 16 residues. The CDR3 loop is CASSPEVQGAMGEQFF. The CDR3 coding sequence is TGTGCCAGCAGCCCCGAGGTCCAGGGAGCTATGGGTGAGCAGTTCTTC.

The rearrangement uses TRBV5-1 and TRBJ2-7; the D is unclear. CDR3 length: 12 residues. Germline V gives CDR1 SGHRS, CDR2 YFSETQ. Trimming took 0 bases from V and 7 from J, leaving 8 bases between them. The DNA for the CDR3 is TGCGCCAGCAGCTTGGACACCCGAGAGCAGTACTTC. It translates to CASSLDTREQYF.